This entry is about one TCR beta chain. Its specificity is unknown. Amplification used 60 Vbeta primers and 13 Jbeta primers. Here immunoSEQ multiplex PCR was the method, and the copy in TCRdb shows in-frame clones only, minus some. The repertoire has 170,000 or so clones, roughly 82% of them found once; the top ten carry 5% to 7.5%. The data derive from a study of cytomegalovirus exposure and HLA in healthy donors. Study findings and constraints: Being productive about 90% or about 30% of the time was typical of most TCR beta V segments in an earlier analysis. Later analysis identified a missense DCLRE1C variant that was linked to TCR beta V- and J-gene trimming. One later analysis reportedly identified an Asian-associated ancestry cluster that showed fewer N-insertions than the roughly 600-donor mean.

This CDR3 is 17 amino acids long. V shed 0 bases and J 0 bases; nucleotides not matched to a gene: 4. Looked up from germline, CDR1 is MGHRA and CDR2 is YSYEKL. The sequence was collected from a man aged 50 or older in good health and CMV-seropositive. The genes are TRBV4-1 and TRBJ2-3; 9 bases map to TRBD2. The source material was PBMCs. CDR3 in DNA: TGCGCCAGCAGCCAAGAAGGCGCGGGGGGGAGCACAGATACGCAGTATTTT. Its protein is CASSQEGAGGSTDTQYF.